This T cell receptor beta chain is drawn from a study of cytomegalovirus exposure and HLA in healthy donors. Between the trimmed V and J ends, which lost 2 bases and 4 bases, there was a span of 9 bases. This CDR3 is built from 14 residues. Germline V CDR1 and CDR2: MNHNS, SASEGT. For this clone: Its antigen is unidentified.

Whole-study results and caveats: Later on, analysis showed that most CMV-associated TCR beta chains appeared to be HLA-restricted.

A multiplex PCR was run with 60 Vbeta primers and 13 Jbeta primers. Profiling relied on immunoSEQ multiplex PCR, and the TCRdb table lists in-frame clones only, not all of them. The table records about 150,000 clones, 85% of them present only once. This sequence joins TRBV6-1 and TRBJ1-5, with a weak D call TRBD1 (5 bases). The sample was PBMCs. The TCR sequence derives from a boy between 2 and 10 years old in good health and CMV-seronegative. In DNA form, the CDR3 reads TGTGCCAGCAGTGAATCCAGGGCGAATCAGCCCCAGCATTTT. Amino acid sequence: CASSESRANQPQHF.